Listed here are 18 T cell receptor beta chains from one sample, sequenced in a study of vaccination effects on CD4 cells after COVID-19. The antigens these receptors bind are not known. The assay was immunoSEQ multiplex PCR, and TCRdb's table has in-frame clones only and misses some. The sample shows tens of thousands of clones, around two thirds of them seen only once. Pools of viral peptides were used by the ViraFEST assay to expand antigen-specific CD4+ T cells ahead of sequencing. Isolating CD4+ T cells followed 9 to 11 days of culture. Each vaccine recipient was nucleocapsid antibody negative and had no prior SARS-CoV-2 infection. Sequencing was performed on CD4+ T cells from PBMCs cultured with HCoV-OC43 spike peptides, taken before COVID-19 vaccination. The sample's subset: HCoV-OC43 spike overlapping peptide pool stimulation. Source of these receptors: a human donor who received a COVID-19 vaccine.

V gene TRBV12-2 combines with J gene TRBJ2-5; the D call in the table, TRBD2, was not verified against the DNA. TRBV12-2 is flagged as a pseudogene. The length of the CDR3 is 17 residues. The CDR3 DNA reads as TGTGCAAGTCGCTCTCAATGCCCAGCGGGAGGGGGGGAGACCCAGTACTTC. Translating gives CASRSQCPAGGGETQYF.

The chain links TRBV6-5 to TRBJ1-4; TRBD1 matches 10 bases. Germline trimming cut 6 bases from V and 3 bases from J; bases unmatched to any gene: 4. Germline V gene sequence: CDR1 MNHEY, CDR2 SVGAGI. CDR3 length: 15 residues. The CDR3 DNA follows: TGTGCCAGCAGAAGACAGGGGGCAGCTAATGAAAAACTGTTTTTT. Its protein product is CASRRQGAANEKLFF.

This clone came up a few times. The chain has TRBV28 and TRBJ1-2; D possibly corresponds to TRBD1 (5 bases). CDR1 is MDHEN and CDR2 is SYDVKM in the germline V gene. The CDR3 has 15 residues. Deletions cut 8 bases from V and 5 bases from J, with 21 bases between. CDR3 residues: CASEPYRRSGYGYTF. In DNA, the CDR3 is TGTGCCAGCGAACCCTACAGGCGAAGCGGGTATGGCTACACCTTC.

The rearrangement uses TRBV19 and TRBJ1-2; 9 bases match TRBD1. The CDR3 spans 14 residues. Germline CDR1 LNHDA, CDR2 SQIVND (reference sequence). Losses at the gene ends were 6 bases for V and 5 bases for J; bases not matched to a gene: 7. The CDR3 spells CASRMGQGIYGYTF. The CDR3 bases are TGTGCCAGTAGGATGGGACAGGGAATTTATGGCTACACCTTC. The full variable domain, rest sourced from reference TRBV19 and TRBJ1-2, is DGGITQSPKYLFRKEGQNVTLSCEQNLNHDAMYWYRQDPGQGLRLIYYSQIVNDFQKGDIAEGYSVSREKKESFPLTVTSAQKNPTAFYLCASRMGQGIYGYTFGSGTRLTVV.

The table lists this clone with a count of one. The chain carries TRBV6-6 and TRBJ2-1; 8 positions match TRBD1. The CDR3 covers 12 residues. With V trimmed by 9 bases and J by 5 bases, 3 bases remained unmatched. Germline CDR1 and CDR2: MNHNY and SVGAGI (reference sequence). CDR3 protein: CASQGANNEQFF. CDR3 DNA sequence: TGTGCCAGTCAGGGGGCTAACAATGAGCAGTTCTTC.

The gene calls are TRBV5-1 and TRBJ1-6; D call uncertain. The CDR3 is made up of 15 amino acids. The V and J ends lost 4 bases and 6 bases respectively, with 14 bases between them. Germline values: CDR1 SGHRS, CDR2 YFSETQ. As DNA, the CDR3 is TGCGCCAGCAGCGGGCAGGCACCACGTAATTCACCCCTCCACTTT. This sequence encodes CASSGQAPRNSPLHF.

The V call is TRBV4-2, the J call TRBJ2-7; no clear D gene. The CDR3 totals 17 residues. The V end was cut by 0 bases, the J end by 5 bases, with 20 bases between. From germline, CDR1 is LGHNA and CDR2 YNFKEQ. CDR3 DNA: TGTGCCAGCAGCCAAGAAATGGCCAGCTTGGGGATCGACGAGCAGTACTTC. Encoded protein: CASSQEMASLGIDEQYF.

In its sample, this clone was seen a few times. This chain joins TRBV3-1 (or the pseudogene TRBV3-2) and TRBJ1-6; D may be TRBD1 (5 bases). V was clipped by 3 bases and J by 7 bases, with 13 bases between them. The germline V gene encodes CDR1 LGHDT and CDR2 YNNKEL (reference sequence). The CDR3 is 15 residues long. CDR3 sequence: CASSHAGSSNSPLHF. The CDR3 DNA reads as TGTGCCAGCAGCCACGCAGGGAGCAGCAATTCACCCCTCCACTTT.

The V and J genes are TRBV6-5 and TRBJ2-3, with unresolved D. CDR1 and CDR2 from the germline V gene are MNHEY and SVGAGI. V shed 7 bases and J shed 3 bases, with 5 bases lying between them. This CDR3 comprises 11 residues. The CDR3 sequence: CASTQTDTQYF. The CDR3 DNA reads TGTGCCAGCACCCAAACAGATACGCAGTATTTT.

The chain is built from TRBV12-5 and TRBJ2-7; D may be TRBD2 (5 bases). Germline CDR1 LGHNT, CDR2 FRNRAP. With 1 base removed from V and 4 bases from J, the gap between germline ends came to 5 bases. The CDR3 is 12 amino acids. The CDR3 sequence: CASGLGGYEQYF. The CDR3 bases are TGTGCTAGTGGTTTGGGAGGGTACGAGCAGTACTTC.

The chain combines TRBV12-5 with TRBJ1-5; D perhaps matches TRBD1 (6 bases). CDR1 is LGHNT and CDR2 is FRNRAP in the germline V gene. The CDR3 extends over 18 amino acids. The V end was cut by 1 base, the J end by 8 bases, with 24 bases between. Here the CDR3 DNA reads TGTGCTAGTGGTTTGGCAATAAGACAGGAAGAAGAAAATAAGCCCCAGCATTTT. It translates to CASGLAIRQEEENKPQHF.

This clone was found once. The CDR3 region is CASSLIPGSGYTF. The DNA for the CDR3 is TGTGCCAGCAGCCTCATCCCGGGGAGTGGCTACACCTTC. The chain links TRBV14 to TRBJ1-2, with no clear D. Germline V lookup: CDR1 SGHDN, CDR2 FVKESK. The CDR3 runs to 13 residues. Trimming removed 4 bases from V and 7 bases from J, with 13 bases in between. Variable domain in full (rest from reference TRBV14 and TRBJ1-2): EAGVTQFPSHSVIEKGQTVTLRCDPISGHDNLYWYRRVMGKEIKFLLHFVKESKQDESGMPNNRFLAERTGGTYSTLKVQPAELEDSGVYFCASSLIPGSGYTFGSGTRLTVV.

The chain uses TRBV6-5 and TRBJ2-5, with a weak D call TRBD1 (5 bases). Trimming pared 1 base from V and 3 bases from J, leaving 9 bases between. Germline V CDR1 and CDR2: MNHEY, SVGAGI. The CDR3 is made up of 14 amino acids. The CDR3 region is CASSYLDRKETQYF. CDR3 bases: TGTGCCAGCAGTTACTTAGACAGAAAAGAGACCCAGTACTTC.

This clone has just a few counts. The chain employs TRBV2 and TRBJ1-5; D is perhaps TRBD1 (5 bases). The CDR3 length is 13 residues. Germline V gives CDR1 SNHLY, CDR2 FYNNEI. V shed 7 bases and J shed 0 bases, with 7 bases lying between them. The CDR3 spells CASKGDSNQPQHF. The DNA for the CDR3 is TGTGCCAGCAAAGGGGATAGCAATCAGCCCCAGCATTTT.

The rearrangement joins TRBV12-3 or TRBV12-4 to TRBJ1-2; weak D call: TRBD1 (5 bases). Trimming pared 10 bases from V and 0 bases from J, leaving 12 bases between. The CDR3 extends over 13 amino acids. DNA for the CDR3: TGTGCCATTCGGGGGTTAGCTAACTATGGCTACACCTTC. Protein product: CAIRGLANYGYTF.

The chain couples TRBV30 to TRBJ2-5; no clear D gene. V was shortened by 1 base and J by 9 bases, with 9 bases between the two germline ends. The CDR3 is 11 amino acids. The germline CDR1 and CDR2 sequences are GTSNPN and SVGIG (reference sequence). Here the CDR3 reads CAWSAPSAQYF. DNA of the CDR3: TGTGCCTGGAGTGCCCCTTCGGCCCAGTACTTC.

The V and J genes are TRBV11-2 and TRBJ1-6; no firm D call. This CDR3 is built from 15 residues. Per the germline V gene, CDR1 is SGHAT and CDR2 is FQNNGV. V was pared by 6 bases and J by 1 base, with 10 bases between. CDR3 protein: CASSPGRSYNSPLHF. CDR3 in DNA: TGTGCCAGCAGTCCGGGAAGGTCCTATAATTCACCCCTCCACTTT.

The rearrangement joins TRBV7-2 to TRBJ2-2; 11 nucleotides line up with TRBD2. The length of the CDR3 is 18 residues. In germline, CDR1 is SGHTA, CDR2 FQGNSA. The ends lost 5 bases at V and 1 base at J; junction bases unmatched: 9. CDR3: CASSPPVGLAGNTGELFF. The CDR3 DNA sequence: TGTGCCAGCAGCCCCCCCGTCGGACTAGCGGGGAACACCGGGGAGCTGTTTTTT.